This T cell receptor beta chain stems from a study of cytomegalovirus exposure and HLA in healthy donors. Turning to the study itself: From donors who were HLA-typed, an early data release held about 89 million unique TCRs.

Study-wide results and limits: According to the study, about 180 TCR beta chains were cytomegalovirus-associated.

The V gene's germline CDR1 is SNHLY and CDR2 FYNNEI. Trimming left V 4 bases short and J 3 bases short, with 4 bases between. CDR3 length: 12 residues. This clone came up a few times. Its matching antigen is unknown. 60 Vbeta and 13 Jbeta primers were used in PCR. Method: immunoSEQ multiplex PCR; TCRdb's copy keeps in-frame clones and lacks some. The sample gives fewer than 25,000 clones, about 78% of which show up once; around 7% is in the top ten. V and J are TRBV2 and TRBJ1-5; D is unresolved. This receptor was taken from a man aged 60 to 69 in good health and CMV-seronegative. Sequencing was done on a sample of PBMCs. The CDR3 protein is CASSGPNQPQHF. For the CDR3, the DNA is TGTGCCAGCAGTGGGCCCAATCAGCCCCAGCATTTT.